Shown below are 3 T cell receptor beta chains from a single sample sequenced in a study of tumor and adjacent non-tumor tissue in lung cancer. Three rounds of nested PCR, following a modified ARM-PCR protocol, produced the TCRbeta library. TCRdb reprocessed the multiplex PCR reads with MiXCR, giving one entry per CDR3 protein. The table has roughly 70,000 distinct CDR3 sequences, less than 80% seen once. This sample's RNA came from whole unsorted tissue. The sequencing input was lung tumor tissue. The receptors derive from a man aged 55 to 70 with non-small cell lung cancer.

The chain links TRBV13 to TRBJ1-4, with TRBD1 as a possible D gene (5 bases). Germline CDR1 is PRHDT and CDR2 is FYEKMQ (reference sequence). The length of the CDR3 is 13 residues. Trimming left V 4 bases short and J 14 bases short, with 17 bases between. CDR3 amino acids: CASSSSQGLALFF. The CDR3 DNA reads TGTGCCAGCAGCTCGTCCCAGGGACTAGCTCTGTTTTTT.

This clonotype was picked up one time. J is TRBJ1-1 and V is TRBV29-1; 7 nucleotides match TRBD1. Looked up from germline, CDR1 is SQVTM and CDR2 is ANQGSEA. This CDR3 is 13 amino acids long. As DNA, the CDR3 is TGCAACGTCTCGGCAGGGGGGGACATTGAAGCTTTCTTT. Protein: CNVSAGGDIEAFF.

On this clonotype itself: An end of the junction does not agree with germline; a read error may underlie this. The rearrangement uses TRBV6-1 and TRBJ2-1; 10 nucleotides align to TRBD2. The V gene's germline CDR1 is MNHNS and CDR2 SASEGT. The CDR3 is made up of 17 amino acids. CDR3 residues: CVSSERTSGASYNKQFF. The CDR3, as DNA: TGTGTCAGCAGTGAAAGGACTAGCGGAGCCTCCTACAATAAGCAGTTCTTC.